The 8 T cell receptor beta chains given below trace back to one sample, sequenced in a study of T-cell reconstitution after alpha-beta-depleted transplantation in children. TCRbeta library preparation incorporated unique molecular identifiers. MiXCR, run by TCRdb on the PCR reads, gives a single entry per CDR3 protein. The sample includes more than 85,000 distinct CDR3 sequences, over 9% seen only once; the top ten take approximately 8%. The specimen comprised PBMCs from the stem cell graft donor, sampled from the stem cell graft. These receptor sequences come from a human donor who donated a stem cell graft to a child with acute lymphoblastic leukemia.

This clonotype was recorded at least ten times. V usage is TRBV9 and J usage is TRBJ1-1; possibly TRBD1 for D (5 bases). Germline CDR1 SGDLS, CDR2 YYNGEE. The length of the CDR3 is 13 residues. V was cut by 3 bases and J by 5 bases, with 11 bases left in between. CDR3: CASSDPRGTEAFF. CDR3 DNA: TGTGCCAGCAGCGATCCCCGGGGGACTGAAGCTTTCTTT. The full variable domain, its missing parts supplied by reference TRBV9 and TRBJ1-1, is DSGVTQTPKHLITATGQRVTLRCSPRSGDLSVYWYQQSLDQGLQFLIQYYNGEERAKGNILERFSAQQFPDLHSELNLSSLELGDSALYFCASSDPRGTEAFFGQGTRLTVV.

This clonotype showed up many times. The CDR3 DNA reads as TGTGCCAGCAGTCGGACAGGGGACCTCACCGGGGAGCTGTTTTTT. Translated, it gives CASSRTGDLTGELFF. This chain joins TRBV6-1 and TRBJ2-2; 9 bases are shared with TRBD1. V was clipped by 5 bases and J by 4 bases; unmatched bases: 5. Germline lookup yields CDR1 MNHNS and CDR2 SASEGT. This CDR3 spans 15 amino acids.

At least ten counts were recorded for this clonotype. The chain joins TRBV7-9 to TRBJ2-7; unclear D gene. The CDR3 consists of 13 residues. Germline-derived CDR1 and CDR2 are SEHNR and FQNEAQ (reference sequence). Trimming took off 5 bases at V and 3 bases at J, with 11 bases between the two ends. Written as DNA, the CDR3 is TGTGCCAGCAGCCCTCAAGGGTTCTACGAGCAGTACTTC. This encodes CASSPQGFYEQYF. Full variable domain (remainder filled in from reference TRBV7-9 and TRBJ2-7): DTGVSQNPRHKITKRGQNVTFRCDPISEHNRLYWYRQTLGQGPEFLTYFQNEAQLEKSRLLSDRFSAERPKGSFSTLEIQRTEQGDSAMYLCASSPQGFYEQYFGPGTRLTVT.

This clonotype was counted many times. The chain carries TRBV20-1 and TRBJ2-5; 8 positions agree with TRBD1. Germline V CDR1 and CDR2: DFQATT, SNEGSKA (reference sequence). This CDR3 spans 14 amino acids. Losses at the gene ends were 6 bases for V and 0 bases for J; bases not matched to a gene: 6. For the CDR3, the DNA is TGCAGTGCCAATCCGGACAGGGACCAAGAGACCCAGTACTTC. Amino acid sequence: CSANPDRDQETQYF.

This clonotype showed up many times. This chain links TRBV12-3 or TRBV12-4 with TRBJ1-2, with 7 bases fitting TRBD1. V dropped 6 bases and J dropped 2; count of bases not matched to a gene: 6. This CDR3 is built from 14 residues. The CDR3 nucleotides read TGTGCCAGCAGACGTGAGACAGGGAACTATGGCTACACCTTC. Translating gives CASRRETGNYGYTF.

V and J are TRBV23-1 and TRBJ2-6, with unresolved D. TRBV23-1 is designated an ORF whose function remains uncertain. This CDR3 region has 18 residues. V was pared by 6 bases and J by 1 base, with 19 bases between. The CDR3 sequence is CASRQSVEFGSGANVLTF. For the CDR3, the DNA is TGCGCCAGCAGACAAAGTGTGGAGTTTGGATCTGGGGCCAACGTCCTGACTTTC.

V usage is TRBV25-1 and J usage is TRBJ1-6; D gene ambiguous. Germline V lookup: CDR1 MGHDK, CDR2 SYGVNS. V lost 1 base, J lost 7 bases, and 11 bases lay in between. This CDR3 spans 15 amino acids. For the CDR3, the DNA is TGTGCCAGCAGTGAATCTTCAGGTTGGAATTCACCCCTCCACTTT. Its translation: CASSESSGWNSPLHF.

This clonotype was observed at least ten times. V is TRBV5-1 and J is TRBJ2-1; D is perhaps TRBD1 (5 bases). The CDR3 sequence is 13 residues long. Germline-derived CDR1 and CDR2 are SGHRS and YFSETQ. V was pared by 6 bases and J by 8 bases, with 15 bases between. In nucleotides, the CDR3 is TGCGCCAGCAAGTCCGGACAAGTGGATGAGCAGTTCTTC. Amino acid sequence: CASKSGQVDEQFF.